One and the same sample provided the 8 T cell receptor beta chains below, sequenced in a study of siplizumab effects on memory and regulatory T cells. TCRdb keeps only in-frame clones here, not all; method: immunoSEQ multiplex PCR. This table holds tens of thousands of clones, less than 90% found once. Source material: memory CD4+ T cells sorted from blood. The receptor set was obtained from a human donor in good health.

This chain connects TRBV7-2 to TRBJ2-5; D gene ambiguous. This CDR3 is built from 14 residues. V lost 0 bases and J 2 bases, leaving 7 bases between the germline ends. Germline-derived CDR1 and CDR2 are SGHTA and FQGNSA. The CDR3 region is CASSLAAEQETQYF. In nucleotides, the CDR3 is TGTGCCAGCAGCTTAGCTGCGGAGCAAGAGACCCAGTACTTC.

Remarks on this clone: Other DNA sequences in the sample encode the same CDR3. The rearrangement links TRBV9 to TRBJ2-5; D could derive from TRBD1 or TRBD2 (7 bases each). The V gene's germline CDR1 is SGDLS and CDR2 YYNGEE. The CDR3 runs 14 residues. Trimming stripped 0 bases from V and 5 bases from J, with 11 bases between. Written as DNA, the CDR3 is TGTGCCAGCAGCGTAGGACAGGGAGGGGAGACCCAGTACTTC. This encodes CASSVGQGGETQYF.

The chain couples TRBV19 to TRBJ2-7, with D tentatively TRBD1 (6 bases). Germline V gives CDR1 LNHDA, CDR2 SQIVND (reference sequence). CDR3 size: 13 residues. V was cut by 10 bases and J by 3 bases, with 16 bases left in between. CDR3 sequence reads: CATQGPGYYEQYF. CDR3 bases: TGTGCCACCCAGGGGCCAGGGTACTACGAGCAGTACTTC.

The chain has TRBV5-4 and TRBJ2-2, with D maybe TRBD1 (6 bases). Between the trimmed V and J ends, which lost 5 bases and 5 bases, there was a span of 13 bases. Germline V gene data show CDR1 as SGHNT and CDR2 as YYREEE (reference sequence). This CDR3 contains 14 residues. CDR3 nucleotides: TGTGCCAGCAGTTATGGGACAAAAACCGGGGAGCTGTTTTTT. It encodes CASSYGTKTGELFF.

The CDR3 region has the DNA TGTGCCAGCAGACCTAAGATCAGACTTGGAAACACCATATATTTT. It yields the protein CASRPKIRLGNTIYF. The genes are TRBV7-9 and TRBJ1-3; D uncertain. CDR3 length: 15 amino acids. Germline loops: CDR1 SEHNR, CDR2 FQNEAQ (reference sequence). Trimming pared 6 bases from V and 3 bases from J, leaving 15 bases between.

The chain joins TRBV5-4 to TRBJ2-7, with TRBD2 matching 11 bases. V was clipped by 0 bases and J by 9 bases; unmatched bases: 8. The CDR3 consists of 15 residues. Germline CDR1 SGHNT, CDR2 YYREEE (reference sequence). The CDR3, as DNA: TGTGCCAGCAGCTTGGGACTAGCGGGGAGAATTCGGCAGTACTTC. It encodes CASSLGLAGRIRQYF.

The V and J genes are TRBV7-9 and TRBJ2-7; D may be TRBD1 (5 bases). The CDR3 covers 14 residues. Deletions cut 1 base from V and 9 bases from J, with 16 bases between. Germline V lookup: CDR1 SEHNR, CDR2 FQNEAQ (reference sequence). The CDR3 DNA follows: TGTGCCAGCAGCTTAGTAGGGGAAGCCCCCGGGCAGTACTTC. Amino acid sequence: CASSLVGEAPGQYF.

V usage is TRBV6-5 and J usage is TRBJ2-7; D may correspond to TRBD1 or TRBD2 (5 bases each). The CDR3 spans 14 residues. The germline gives CDR1 MNHEY, CDR2 SVGAGI. V was pared by 6 bases and J by 10 bases, with 22 bases between. CDR3 sequence: CASSPGLGALNQYF. As DNA, the CDR3 is TGTGCCAGCAGCCCCGGCCTCGGGGCCTTAAATCAGTACTTC.